The 14 T cell receptor beta chains below all came from one sample that was sequenced in a study of blood T cell repertoires in COVID-19. The table came from immunoSEQ multiplex PCR; TCRdb's copy has only in-frame clones and leaves some out. The repertoire consists of under 200,000 clones, with 80% to 90% occurring once and the leading ten covering roughly 8%. Sequenced material: PBMCs or T cells enriched from blood (not recorded which). The receptors here all came from a woman in her forties or fifties who had recovered from COVID-19.

The J gene is TRBJ1-1, the V gene TRBV29-1, with D unresolved. This CDR3 contains 13 residues. V was pared by 4 bases and J by 1 base, with 10 bases between. CDR1 is SQVTM and CDR2 is ANQGSEA in the germline V gene. CDR3 amino acids: CSVGIAPNTEAFF. The CDR3 DNA is TGCAGCGTTGGAATAGCCCCGAACACTGAAGCTTTCTTT. Full variable domain (missing parts from reference TRBV29-1 and TRBJ1-1): SAVISQKPSRDICQRGTSLTIQCQVDSQVTMMFWYRQQPGQSLTLIATANQGSEATYESGFVIDKFPISRPNLTFSTLTVSNMSPEDSSIYLCSVGIAPNTEAFFGQGTRLTVV.

The V and J genes are TRBV9 and TRBJ2-5, with TRBD2 matching over 10 bases. The CDR3 length is 15 residues. In germline, CDR1 is SGDLS, CDR2 YYNGEE. V trimming: 4 bases; J trimming: 1 base; junction bases outside the gene matches: 4. The CDR3 DNA reads TGTGCCAGCAGCCCTAGCGGGGGCCTCCAAGAGACCCAGTACTTC. Translating it yields CASSPSGGLQETQYF.

CDR3 coding DNA: TGCGCCAGCAGCCACCCGGGACAGGGGATTCGGGAGCAGTTCTTC. Its translation: CASSHPGQGIREQFF. The chain recombines TRBV4-1 with TRBJ2-1; TRBD1 aligns across 10 bases. CDR1 is MGHRA, CDR2 YSYEKL, per germline. V was pared by 3 bases and J by 10 bases, with 9 bases of the junction left unmatched. CDR3 size: 15 residues.

The CDR3 here is CASTGTQGGYTF. The CDR3 coding sequence is TGTGCCAGTACAGGGACACAGGGTGGCTACACCTTC. The chain has TRBV19 and TRBJ1-2; tentative D call: TRBD1 (6 bases). CDR1 LNHDA and CDR2 SQIVND come from the germline V gene (reference sequence). The CDR3 sequence is 12 residues long. V lost 7 bases and J lost 7, with 13 bases in between.

The chain has TRBV2 and TRBJ1-2, with TRBD1 identical over 7 bases. The CDR3 has 14 residues. The V and J ends lost 4 bases and 8 bases, in that order; junction bases with no gene match: 10. CDR1 and CDR2 (germline): SNHLY, FYNNEI. CDR3 nucleotides: TGTGCCAGCAGTGTGGACAGGCTCCCGGGGGGCTACACCTTC. This sequence encodes CASSVDRLPGGYTF.

This clone was counted once. V gene TRBV7-9 combines with J gene TRBJ2-1; 8 nucleotides align to TRBD1. The CDR3 is made up of 16 amino acids. CDR1 SEHNR and CDR2 FQNEAQ come from the germline V gene (reference sequence). The ends lost 1 base at V and 6 bases at J; junction bases unmatched: 8. The CDR3 reads CASSLGNPQGGNEQFF. In DNA form, the CDR3 reads TGTGCCAGCAGCTTAGGGAATCCACAGGGGGGCAATGAGCAGTTCTTC.

On this clone: One junction end disagrees with the germline gene, perhaps due to a read error. The rearrangement uses TRBV5-8 and TRBJ1-2; a possible D gene is TRBD1 (6 bases). Per the germline V gene, CDR1 is SGHTS and CDR2 is YDEGEE. The CDR3 contains 13 residues. CDR3 region: CASSLVRGGRGSF. In DNA, the CDR3 is TGTGCCAGCAGCTTGGTTAGGGGGGGCCGCGGCTCCTTC.

This chain joins TRBV21-1 and TRBJ1-4; the table assigns TRBD1, which was not confirmed against the DNA. TRBV21-1 is a documented pseudogene. The CDR3 length is 16 residues. CDR3 nucleotide sequence: TGTGCCAGCAGACCCCTTCCGGGGACAGATAATGAAAAACTGTTTTTT. Translating it yields CASRPLPGTDNEKLFF.

The gene calls are TRBV6-5 and TRBJ1-1; possible D gene TRBD1, 5 bases. The CDR3 has 15 residues. V was pared by 4 bases and J by 0 bases, with 12 bases between. Germline CDR1 is MNHEY and CDR2 is SVGAGI. The CDR3 nucleotides are TGTGCCAGCAGTTGGGGCGAGGAAATGAACACTGAAGCTTTCTTT. Residues: CASSWGEEMNTEAFF.

The chain carries TRBV2 and TRBJ1-5; 8 bases fit TRBD1. This CDR3 has 15 residues. The V segment lost 5 bases and the J segment 7 bases; nucleotides outside the gene matches: 10. Germline CDR1 is SNHLY and CDR2 is FYNNEI. The CDR3: CASSSGQEGSQPQHF. CDR3 nucleotide sequence: TGTGCCAGCAGTTCGGGACAGGAGGGAAGCCAGCCCCAGCATTTT.

The CDR3 here is CASSQQDNEQFF. DNA of the CDR3: TGCGCCAGCAGCCAACAGGACAATGAGCAGTTCTTC. This sequence joins TRBV4-3 and TRBJ2-1; D not certain. Trimming left V 2 bases short and J 5 bases short, with 4 bases between. The CDR3 contains 12 residues. Germline CDR1 is LGHNA and CDR2 is YSLEER.

The rearrangement joins TRBV10-3 to TRBJ2-2, with a tentative D call TRBD1 (6 bases). The CDR3 contains 13 residues. V lost 6 bases and J 5 bases, leaving 10 bases between the germline ends. The germline V gene has CDR1 ENHRY and CDR2 SYGVKD. This CDR3 reads CAIRPQGTGELFF. The CDR3 DNA follows: TGTGCCATCAGACCACAGGGAACCGGGGAGCTGTTTTTT.

The sample holds a few counts of this clone. The chain carries TRBV11-3 and TRBJ2-7, with TRBD1 as a possible D gene (6 bases). Germline CDR1 SGHNT, CDR2 YENEEA. CDR3 length: 14 amino acids. Trimming removed 4 bases at V and 1 base at J, with 11 bases between. CDR3 in amino acids: CASSYHDRSYEQYF. The CDR3 region has the DNA TGTGCCAGCAGCTATCACGACAGGTCCTACGAGCAGTACTTC.

The CDR3 sequence: CASSAQQGGFNEQFF. The DNA for the CDR3 is TGTGCCAGCAGCGCGCAACAGGGTGGGTTCAATGAGCAGTTCTTC. The V gene is TRBV9, the J gene TRBJ2-1, with D maybe TRBD1 (6 bases). Trimming cost V 3 bases and J 6 bases, with 16 bases left between them. CDR1 and CDR2 (germline): SGDLS, YYNGEE. There are 15 residues in the CDR3.